This T cell receptor (beta chain) appears in the sequencing data of a study of blood T cell repertoires in COVID-19. The CDR3 is 16 residues long. The junction had 10 bases not matched to a gene; V was cut back by 4 bases and J by 2 bases. From germline, CDR1 is LNHDA and CDR2 SQIVND (reference sequence). Data came from immunoSEQ multiplex PCR; TCRdb stores just in-frame clones and leaves some out. The data show roughly 410,000 clones, roughly 86% seen once. This sequence joins TRBV19 and TRBJ1-2, with 7 bases that match TRBD1. This TCR came from a woman aged 55-75 years with COVID-19, enrolled during active disease. The material sequenced was peripheral blood. The CDR3, as DNA: TGTGCCAGTAGTAAAGGGGGACAGTTGGAAAACTATGGCTACACCTTC. As protein: CASSKGGQLENYGYTF.